This T cell receptor (beta chain) came from a study of early T cells in non-severe SARS-CoV-2 infection. Across the whole study: The sequenced material was bulk RNA from unsorted whole blood, and its chains were unpaired. Overall study findings and caveats: The matching step, a VDJdb search, favored anti-spike CD8 responses and missed private and CD4 specificities.

Comment on this clonotype: Its antigen is undetermined.

Unique molecular identifiers were added to individual cDNA molecules. TCRdb re-called the 5' RACE reads with MiXCR, one entry per CDR3 protein. The data hold tens of thousands of distinct CDR3 sequences, with about 10% observed a single time. This TCR was recovered from an adult who was a healthcare worker with PCR-confirmed SARS-CoV-2 infection or an uninfected control (not recorded which). The source material was whole blood, sampled at baseline.

CDR3 region: CASSLGGLAGETQYF. CDR3 DNA: TGTGCCAGCAGCCTAGGGGGACTAGCAGGAGAGACCCAGTACTTC. This chain links TRBV3-1 with TRBJ2-5, with TRBD2 matching 9 bases. This CDR3 contains 15 residues. Germline trimming cut 4 bases from V and 4 bases from J; bases unmatched to any gene: 7. Germline V lookup: CDR1 LGHDT, CDR2 YNNKEL (reference sequence).